This T cell receptor (beta chain) was recorded in a study of neurological immune-mediated disorders. Study results and limitations: CDR3 amino acid sequences found in expanded clones were never shared across subjects, suggesting private repertoires in all groups.

Many counts were recorded for this clonotype. What it binds is unknown. The unsorted libraries were prepared from 2 million PBMCs (stored at -80 C). Germline lookup yields CDR1 MDHEN and CDR2 SYDVKM. Trimming left V 3 bases short and J 4 bases short, with 12 bases between. This CDR3 spans 15 amino acids. As for the cDNA, it was generated by 5'RACE with 10-nucleotide random UMIs. The yield of each sequencing run was over 160 million TCR-beta sequences from 15-18 subjects. TCRdb passed the 5' RACE reads through MiXCR, listing each CDR3 protein once. The sample consists of just under 45,000 distinct CDR3 sequences, about 13% of them appearing once.

Specimen: PBMCs. The clonotype comes from a female donor in good health. The chain links TRBV28 to TRBJ2-2; tentatively, D is TRBD1 or TRBD2 (7 bases each). The CDR3 protein is CASSLVRGGTGELFF. The CDR3 DNA reads TGTGCCAGCAGTTTGGTCAGGGGGGGCACCGGGGAGCTGTTTTTT. The full variable domain, with the rest looked up from reference TRBV28 and TRBJ2-2, is DVKVTQSSRYLVKRTGEKVFLECVQDMDHENMFWYRQDPGLGLRLIYFSYDVKMKEKGDIPEGYSVSREKKERFSLILESASTNQTSMYLCASSLVRGGTGELFFGEGSRLTVL.